This T cell receptor (beta chain) was identified during a study of blood T cell repertoires in COVID-19. Trimming cost V 3 bases and J 6 bases; bases outside gene matches: 22. This CDR3 has 18 amino acids. Per germline, CDR1 GTSNPN and CDR2 SVGIG (reference sequence). Sequencing used immunoSEQ multiplex PCR; TCRdb keeps in-frame clones, though not all of them. The table has about 300,000 clones, around four fifths seen once. The V call is TRBV30, the J call TRBJ1-1, with 7 bases aligning to TRBD1. The TCR originated in a woman aged 45-65 years with acute or convalescent COVID-19. The sequenced material came from peripheral blood. CDR3 in DNA: TGTGCCTGGAGCCAAAAACAGGGGCGAACTGTAAGAAAGTCTGAAGCTTTCTTT. Protein: CAWSQKQGRTVRKSEAFF.